This note documents a single T cell receptor beta chain sequence. V lost 0 bases and J 1 base, leaving 10 bases between the germline ends. The CDR3 runs to 15 residues. Germline-derived CDR1 and CDR2 are SGHRS and YFSETQ. The source of the sample is a study of blood T cell repertoires in COVID-19. Background on the study: From T cells, B-cell-depleted T cells, or PBMCs came the material, which was cDNA or gDNA.

Here immunoSEQ multiplex PCR was the method, and the copy in TCRdb shows in-frame clones only, minus some. The table has approximately 270,000 clones, roughly 88% seen once; the top ten hold around 1.4%. The sequenced sample was peripheral blood. The V gene is TRBV5-1, the J gene TRBJ1-2; weak D call: TRBD1 (5 bases). This sequence was found in a man older than 75 with acute or convalescent COVID-19. The CDR3 here is CASSLGDGSNYGYTF. The CDR3 DNA follows: TGCGCCAGCAGCTTGGGGGACGGGAGTAACTATGGCTACACCTTC.